Sequencing of this T cell receptor beta chain was carried out in a study of blood T cell repertoires in COVID-19. Assay: immunoSEQ multiplex PCR; the TCRdb copy retains only in-frame clones and omits some. Among more than 200,000 clones listed, around 82% were seen once. Trimming cost V 0 bases and J 5 bases; bases outside gene matches: 6. Germline V gene lookup returns CDR1 LGHDT and CDR2 YNNKEL (reference sequence). The CDR3 loop spans 16 amino acids. This clonotype was obtained from a man between 45 and 60 years old with active or convalescent COVID-19. The rearrangement joins TRBV3-1 (or the pseudogene TRBV3-2) to TRBJ2-3; TRBD2 matches 9 bases. Sequenced material: peripheral blood. This CDR3 is CASSQEARGGIDTQYF. The CDR3 DNA reads TGTGCCAGCAGCCAAGAGGCGCGGGGGGGGATAGATACGCAGTATTTT.